Shown below are 4 T cell receptor beta chains from a single sample sequenced in a study of CD8+ T cells in alopecia areata. As the sequencing template, cDNA was produced by extracting RNA and reverse transcribing it. Only in-frame clones appear in the TCRdb table, and some are missing; sequencing was by immunoSEQ multiplex PCR. The sample yields some 200,000 clones, less than 75% seen once. Indicated treatment: oral pan-JAK inhibitor, 5-10 mg twice daily. Sample: CD4+ T cells sorted from blood, taken at week 4, from a patient treated with tofacitinib. These receptors originate from a human donor with alopecia areata.

Details on this clone: The sample carries other DNA sequences with the same CDR3. CDR3 region: CASSLRDSSYEQYF. Written as DNA, the CDR3 is TGTGCCAGCAGCTTAAGGGACAGCTCCTACGAGCAGTACTTC. The V gene is TRBV7-9, the J gene TRBJ2-7; 7 bases are a match to TRBD1. Germline trimming cut 2 bases from V and 0 bases from J; bases unmatched to any gene: 1. Germline lookup yields CDR1 SEHNR and CDR2 FQNEAQ (reference sequence). The CDR3 covers 14 residues.

This clone was found once. For the CDR3, the DNA is TGTGCCAGCAGCTTGGACAGGGTGTTTTATGGCTACACCTTC. This codes for CASSLDRVFYGYTF. The V gene is TRBV5-6, the J gene TRBJ1-2, with D possibly being TRBD1 (6 bases). The CDR3 contains 14 residues. V was clipped by 0 bases and J by 5 bases, with 11 bases between them. Per the germline V gene, CDR1 is SGHDT and CDR2 is YYEEEE.

The rearrangement uses TRBV30 and TRBJ2-4, with D uncertain. The germline V gene has CDR1 GTSNPN and CDR2 SVGIG (reference sequence). This CDR3 is 14 amino acids long. V was shortened by 0 bases and J by 0 bases, with 6 bases between the two germline ends. The CDR3 spells CAWSVSLAKNIQYF. CDR3 sequence (DNA): TGTGCCTGGAGTGTCAGTTTAGCCAAAAACATTCAGTACTTC.

The V and J genes are TRBV30 and TRBJ1-2; 7 nucleotides line up with TRBD1. CDR3 length equals 14 residues. Germline V gene sequence: CDR1 GTSNPN, CDR2 SVGIG (reference sequence). V shed 5 bases and J 0 bases; nucleotides not matched to a gene: 6. CDR3 nucleotides: TGTGCCTGGGGGAGACAGGGTGCTAACTATGGCTACACCTTC. Translation: CAWGRQGANYGYTF. The full variable domain, completed using reference TRBV30 and TRBJ1-2, is SQTIHQWPATLVQPVGSPLSLECTVEGTSNPNLYWYRQAAGRGLQLLFYSVGIGQISSEVPQNLSASRPQDRQFILSSKKLLLSDSGFYLCAWGRQGANYGYTFGSGTRLTVV.